The 27 T cell receptor beta chains reported below all come from one sample, sequenced in a study of blood T cell repertoires in COVID-19 (dated by TCRdb to about 2020). The library was produced with the immunoSEQ multiplex PCR assay. As stored in TCRdb, this immuneACCESS dataset retains in-frame rearrangements with V and J assigned. A fraction of the clones does not appear; measured against another copy, unresolved V genes explain less than half of the discrepancy, and the remainder lacks a known reason. The sample yields about 49,000 clones; 75% to 85% were counted once. Together, the top ten hold roughly 2.6% of the sample. The sequencing sample was made of peripheral blood. The receptors shown here come from a woman between 55 and 75 years old with acute or convalescent COVID-19.

The chain is built from TRBV5-6 and TRBJ2-1, with TRBD2 matching over 14 bases. The ends lost 3 bases at V and 6 bases at J; junction bases unmatched: 8. Germline assignment: CDR1 SGHDT and CDR2 YYEEEE. The CDR3 is 17 residues long. The CDR3 protein is CASSSGLAGGYGNEQFF. Written as DNA, the CDR3 is TGTGCCAGCAGCTCCGGACTAGCGGGAGGTTACGGCAATGAGCAGTTCTTC.

This clone has just one count. This chain joins TRBV19 and TRBJ1-6; D unclear. V was shortened by 4 bases and J by 5 bases, with 15 bases between the two germline ends. The length of the CDR3 is 16 residues. Germline CDR1 reads LNHDA; CDR2 reads SQIVND (reference sequence). The CDR3 nucleotides read TGTGCCAGTAGTAAAACCCTGCGGCTGAATAATTCACCCCTCCACTTT. Its protein product is CASSKTLRLNNSPLHF.

The CDR3 DNA sequence: TGTGCCAGCAGGTTAGGGACAGGGGGCCGGGAGCTGTTTTTT. Its translation: CASRLGTGGRELFF. The rearrangement links TRBV6-5 to TRBJ2-2, with 12 bases fitting TRBD1. CDR1 is MNHEY and CDR2 is SVGAGI in the germline V gene. The V segment lost 6 bases and the J segment 9 bases; nucleotides outside the gene matches: 5. The CDR3 is 14 residues long.

This rearrangement joins TRBV5-1 to TRBJ1-1, with D hard to call. Germline V gene sequence: CDR1 SGHRS, CDR2 YFSETQ. V lost 4 bases and J 3 bases, leaving 13 bases between the germline ends. CDR3 length equals 14 residues. CDR3 DNA sequence: TGCGCCAGCAGCACGGACCTCGGGGACACTGAAGCTTTCTTT. This codes for CASSTDLGDTEAFF.

The CDR3, as DNA: TGTGCCAGCAGCGTAGGGCCAGCGGGAGTGAACAATGAGCAGTTCTTC. This sequence encodes CASSVGPAGVNNEQFF. The chain recombines TRBV9 with TRBJ2-1; TRBD2 agrees at 8 bases. The J segment lost 5 bases and the V segment lost 0 bases, leaving 7 bases of the junction unmatched. The CDR3 contains 16 residues. CDR1 is SGDLS and CDR2 is YYNGEE in the germline V gene.

The rearrangement uses TRBV30 and TRBJ2-2; 8 nucleotides align to TRBD2. Germline lookup yields CDR1 GTSNPN and CDR2 SVGIG (reference sequence). V lost 0 bases and J lost 2; bases outside the gene matches: 14. This CDR3 is 19 amino acids long. As DNA, the CDR3 is TGTGCCTGGAGTGTACATGGTAGCGGGAACCGCAGAAACACCGGGGAGCTGTTTTTT. It specifies CAWSVHGSGNRRNTGELFF.

The chain links TRBV5-1 to TRBJ1-3; D ambiguous. V lost 2 bases and J lost 2, with 5 bases in between. Germline V gives CDR1 SGHRS, CDR2 YFSETQ. This CDR3 has 13 residues. CDR3 coding DNA: TGCGCCAGCAGCTTCGGGGCTGGAAACACCATATATTTT. Residues: CASSFGAGNTIYF.

This clone was counted between two and nine times. The junction departs from germline at one end; a sequencing error may be responsible. V is TRBV18 and J is TRBJ2-7; 7 nucleotides match TRBD1. This CDR3 has 12 amino acids. Per the germline V gene, CDR1 is KGHSH and CDR2 is LQKENI. The CDR3 region is CASSPNDRALDF. The CDR3 bases are TGTGCCAGCTCACCAAACGACAGGGCGCTCGACTTC.

V is TRBV9 and J is TRBJ1-1, with a weak D call TRBD1 (6 bases). Looked up from germline, CDR1 is SGDLS and CDR2 is YYNGEE. Trimming stripped 4 bases from V and 1 base from J, with 11 bases between. The CDR3 is 14 amino acids. The chain's CDR3 is CASSTQGTNTEAFF. Here the CDR3 DNA reads TGTGCCAGCAGCACACAGGGCACGAACACTGAAGCTTTCTTT.

V is TRBV7-9 and J is TRBJ2-2; 13 nucleotides agree with TRBD2. The CDR3 is 18 residues long. The V segment lost 4 bases and the J segment 6 bases; nucleotides outside the gene matches: 11. Germline CDR1 and CDR2: SEHNR and FQNEAQ (reference sequence). CDR3: CASSYGLAGVGGSGELFF. DNA of the CDR3: TGTGCCAGCAGCTACGGACTAGCGGGAGTTGGGGGGTCCGGGGAGCTGTTTTTT.

The CDR3 protein is CASSRVGGRAREQYF. CDR3 bases: TGTGCCAGCAGCCGCGTTGGCGGGAGGGCTCGAGAGCAGTACTTC. The chain has TRBV5-4 and TRBJ2-7, with 9 bases aligning to TRBD2. The CDR3 spans 15 residues. The V and J ends lost 4 bases and 7 bases, in that order; junction bases with no gene match: 12. Germline loops: CDR1 SGHNT, CDR2 YYREEE (reference sequence).

The J gene is TRBJ2-7, the V gene TRBV18; D is ambiguous. With 3 bases removed from V and 4 bases from J, the gap between germline ends came to 10 bases. The CDR3 covers 13 residues. The V gene's germline CDR1 is KGHSH and CDR2 LQKENI. The chain's CDR3 is CASSPYPSYEQYF. The DNA of the CDR3 is TGTGCCAGCTCACCCTATCCGTCATACGAGCAGTACTTC.

The chain couples TRBV5-6 to TRBJ2-4, with D uncertain. V dropped 2 bases and J dropped 5 bases, with 8 bases sitting between them. The germline V gene encodes CDR1 SGHDT and CDR2 YYEEEE. The CDR3 runs 13 residues. Here the CDR3 reads CASSFQEENIQYF. CDR3 DNA: TGTGCCAGCAGCTTTCAAGAGGAAAACATTCAGTACTTC.

The chain carries TRBV7-9 and TRBJ2-3; 8 bases are shared with TRBD2. Germline V lookup: CDR1 SEHNR, CDR2 FQNEAQ (reference sequence). The trim removed 4 bases at V and 5 bases at J, leaving 5 bases unmatched. The CDR3 contains 14 residues. CDR3 nucleotides: TGTGCCAGCAGCTCTACTAGCGGTAGAGATACGCAGTATTTT. Protein: CASSSTSGRDTQYF. Together with reference TRBV7-9 and TRBJ2-3, the CDR3 gives the full variable domain: DTGVSQNPRHKITKRGQNVTFRCDPISEHNRLYWYRQTLGQGPEFLTYFQNEAQLEKSRLLSDRFSAERPKGSFSTLEIQRTEQGDSAMYLCASSSTSGRDTQYFGPGTRLTVL.

The chain has TRBV4-2 and TRBJ1-2; D might be TRBD1 (6 bases). The CDR3 is 16 residues long. Germline V gene sequence: CDR1 LGHNA, CDR2 YNFKEQ. V lost 2 bases and J lost 0, with 13 bases in between. The CDR3 DNA sequence: TGTGCCAGCAGCCAAACAGGGAATCCAGCTAACTATGGCTACACCTTC. Amino acids: CASSQTGNPANYGYTF.

The V gene is TRBV19, the J gene TRBJ2-5, with 12 bases matching TRBD1. Losses at the gene ends were 5 bases for V and 4 bases for J; bases not matched to a gene: 5. Per germline, CDR1 LNHDA and CDR2 SQIVND (reference sequence). CDR3 length: 15 residues. DNA of the CDR3: TGTGCCAGTAGTGGGACAGGGGGCTGGGTAGAGACCCAGTACTTC. It yields the protein CASSGTGGWVETQYF.

This clone was seen a handful of times. This sample includes further DNA sequences coding for the same CDR3. The chain uses TRBV18 and TRBJ1-2, with TRBD1 matching over 10 bases. Germline V gives CDR1 KGHSH, CDR2 LQKENI. The CDR3 runs 13 residues. The trim removed 3 bases at V and 5 bases at J, leaving 0 bases unmatched. The CDR3 DNA follows: TGTGCCAGCTCACCGGGACAGGGGTATGGCTACACCTTC. It encodes CASSPGQGYGYTF.

This clone was picked up a small number of times. The DNA of the CDR3 is TGTGCCAGCAGCCCCTTAGCCTATGGCTACACCTTC. This translates into CASSPLAYGYTF. The chain combines TRBV5-8 with TRBJ1-2; D not certain. CDR1 is SGHTS, CDR2 YDEGEE, per germline. V was shortened by 4 bases and J by 4 bases, with 8 bases between the two germline ends. The CDR3 is 12 amino acids. The whole variable domain, remainder taken from reference TRBV5-8 and TRBJ1-2, is EAGVTQSPTHLIKTRGQQATLRCSPISGHTSVYWYQQALGLGLQFLLWYDEGEERNRGNFPPRFSGRQFPNYSSELNVNALELEDSALYLCASSPLAYGYTFGSGTRLTVV.

The rearrangement joins TRBV6-5 to TRBJ2-1; 7 nucleotides align to TRBD1. After removal of 8 bases from V and 7 bases from J, the junction contained 8 bases not matched to a gene. This CDR3 region has 13 residues. The germline gives CDR1 MNHEY, CDR2 SVGAGI. CDR3 residues: CASGRQGRNEQFF. CDR3 DNA: TGTGCCAGCGGGAGACAGGGACGGAATGAGCAGTTCTTC.

This chain joins TRBV12-3 or TRBV12-4 and TRBJ2-1; TRBD2 might be the D (5 bases). The V end lost 3 bases, the J end lost 7 bases, and 7 bases lay between the germline ends. This CDR3 contains 12 residues. The chain's CDR3 is CASSFAGNEQFF. In DNA form, the CDR3 reads TGTGCCAGCAGTTTCGCGGGTAATGAGCAGTTCTTC.

The chain combines TRBV18 with TRBJ1-1; D may be TRBD1 (5 bases). CDR3 size: 14 residues. Germline V gene sequence: CDR1 KGHSH, CDR2 LQKENI. With 5 bases removed from V and 5 bases from J, the gap between germline ends came to 15 bases. CDR3 DNA: TGTGCCAGCTCAAGGACACCCCAAGGGACTGAAGCTTTCTTT. It yields the protein CASSRTPQGTEAFF.

The chain has TRBV4-1 and TRBJ2-5; tentative D call: TRBD1 (5 bases). Trimming cost V 1 base and J 3 bases, with 24 bases left between them. Germline CDR1 and CDR2: MGHRA and YSYEKL. This CDR3 has 19 residues. The DNA for the CDR3 is TGCGCCAGCAGCCAAGGGCCAAGGGGTCCGGGTGGTGTAAAAGAGACCCAGTACTTC. Translated: CASSQGPRGPGGVKETQYF.

The table lists this clone with a few counts. The rearrangement uses TRBV27 and TRBJ2-7; 11 bases match TRBD1. The germline CDR1 and CDR2 sequences are MNHEY and SMNVEV (reference sequence). After removal of 5 bases from V and 7 bases from J, the junction contained 7 bases not matched to a gene. The CDR3 totals 14 residues. The CDR3 spells CASSLDRGLREQYF. The CDR3 DNA is TGTGCCAGCAGTCTGGACAGGGGGCTCAGGGAGCAGTACTTC.

CDR3: CASSSGRGYYGYTF. The DNA for the CDR3 is TGTGCCAGCTCATCGGGCCGGGGGTACTATGGCTACACCTTC. This chain uses TRBV18 with TRBJ1-2, with D possibly TRBD1 on 5 matching bases. The CDR3 has 14 residues. Germline values: CDR1 KGHSH, CDR2 LQKENI. Trimming left V 5 bases short and J 3 bases short, with 13 bases between. Full variable domain (outside the CDR3, taken from reference TRBV18 and TRBJ1-2): NAGVMQNPRHLVRRRGQEARLRCSPMKGHSHVYWYRQLPEEGLKFMVYLQKENIIDESGMPKERFSAEFPKEGPSILRIQQVVRGDSAAYFCASSSGRGYYGYTFGSGTRLTVV.

The table lists this clone with a few counts. The chain uses TRBV27 and TRBJ2-7; 9 nucleotides align to TRBD1. The CDR3 is made up of 15 amino acids. Germline values: CDR1 MNHEY, CDR2 SMNVEV (reference sequence). The ends lost 2 bases at V and 3 bases at J; junction bases unmatched: 5. The CDR3 protein is CASSLVGQGGYEQYF. DNA of the CDR3: TGTGCCAGCAGTTTAGTGGGACAGGGCGGCTACGAGCAGTACTTC.

V usage is TRBV2 and J usage is TRBJ2-7; TRBD1 matches at 8 bases. This CDR3 has 13 residues. Germline V lookup: CDR1 SNHLY, CDR2 FYNNEI. J was trimmed by 4 bases and V by 8 bases; bases with no gene match: 7. This CDR3 is CASQRTGIYEQYF. The CDR3 DNA reads as TGTGCCAGCCAAAGGACAGGGATATACGAGCAGTACTTC.

The chain recombines TRBV5-5 with TRBJ2-7; TRBD2 matches 10 bases. There are 15 residues in the CDR3. Trimming removed 2 bases from V and 2 bases from J; junction bases left unmatched: 4. Germline loops: CDR1 SGHKS, CDR2 YYEKEE (reference sequence). The CDR3 sequence is CASSLRSGGTYEQYF. The DNA of the CDR3 is TGTGCCAGCAGCTTACGTAGCGGGGGGACCTACGAGCAGTACTTC.